Presented here are 8 T cell receptor beta chains from one specimen sequenced in a study of T cell repertoires in cytomegalovirus infection. TCRdb passed the reads through MiXCR, listing each CDR3 protein once. The top ten hold 8.5% to 9% of the sample, which has about 260,000 distinct CDR3 sequences, roughly 15% seen once. Input material: PBMCs. All receptors derive from a human donor in good health (CMV status not recorded). Some clones in this sample may be carry-over from other donors' samples.

This clonotype was observed at least ten times. This chain joins TRBV7-2 and TRBJ1-2, with no clear D. Germline loops: CDR1 SGHTA, CDR2 FQGNSA. The CDR3 is 14 residues long. V was shortened by 1 base and J by 3 bases, with 9 bases between the two germline ends. CDR3 residues: CASSLGSGYYGYTF. The CDR3 coding sequence is TGTGCCAGCAGCTTAGGGTCAGGCTACTATGGCTACACCTTC.

On this clonotype itself: A much larger clone lies one base from this, so it may be a read error. J is TRBJ1-2 and V is TRBV20-1; tentatively, D is TRBD1 (5 bases). V gave up 6 bases and J gave up 0 bases, with 23 bases separating them. Germline V gene lookup returns CDR1 DFQATT and CDR2 SNEGSKA (reference sequence). The CDR3 has 17 residues. CDR3 loop: CSARPPGPLLSNYGYTF. For the CDR3, the DNA is TGCAGTGCCAGACCCCCGGGACCTCTGTTATCTAACTATGGCTACACCTTC.

The gene calls are TRBV14 and TRBJ1-1, with 9 bases that match TRBD1. With 7 bases clipped from V and 3 bases from J, the junction kept 9 bases outside the gene matches. Germline loops: CDR1 SGHDN, CDR2 FVKESK. This CDR3 has 15 amino acids. CDR3 DNA: TGTGCCAGCAAACCACCGGGACAGGGATACACTGAAGCTTTCTTT. Translating gives CASKPPGQGYTEAFF.

In its sample, this clonotype was seen a few times. The rearrangement uses TRBV18 and TRBJ2-6; 11 bases line up with TRBD1. This CDR3 region has 16 residues. Germline V lookup: CDR1 KGHSH, CDR2 LQKENI. V dropped 8 bases and J dropped 0; count of bases not matched to a gene: 3. CDR3 loop: CASAGTGGSGANVLTF. The CDR3 DNA follows: TGTGCCAGCGCCGGGACAGGGGGCTCTGGGGCCAACGTCCTGACTTTC.

In the case of this clonotype: Possible read error: a much larger clone is one base away. The V call is TRBV6-2 or TRBV6-3, the J call TRBJ1-5; the D is unclear. CDR3 length equals 13 residues. Looked up from germline, CDR1 is MNHEY and CDR2 is SVGEGT. CDR3 sequence (DNA): TGTGCCCGCAGTTACCGGGAAAATCAGCCCCAGCATTTT. Protein: CARSYRENQPQHF.

This clonotype was picked up many times. The chain joins TRBV7-8 to TRBJ2-1, with TRBD2 matching over 12 bases. V lost 0 bases, J lost 9 bases, and 3 bases stayed unmatched. Germline values: CDR1 SGHVS, CDR2 FQNEAQ. There are 15 residues in the CDR3. The CDR3, as DNA: TGTGCCAGCAGCTTAGCGTCGGGACTAGCGGGTGAGCAGTTCTTC. It yields the protein CASSLASGLAGEQFF.

The chain has TRBV19 and TRBJ1-5; D remains ambiguous. Germline CDR1 is LNHDA and CDR2 is SQIVND (reference sequence). The CDR3 is 13 residues long. Trimming stripped 3 bases from V and 5 bases from J, with 8 bases between. The CDR3 nucleotides read TGTGCCAGTAGTATCGGTACCTATCAGCCCCAGCATTTT. Translated, it gives CASSIGTYQPQHF.

This clonotype turned up a few times. The chain is built from TRBV3-1 and TRBJ2-5, with D possibly matching TRBD2 (6 bases). Germline loops: CDR1 LGHDT, CDR2 YNNKEL (reference sequence). The CDR3 length is 16 residues. V gave up 4 bases and J gave up 5 bases, with 20 bases separating them. The CDR3 loop is CASSLAPAGLQETQYF. Here the CDR3 DNA reads TGTGCCAGCAGCCTCGCCCCGGCGGGACTCCAGGAGACCCAGTACTTC.